The 20 T cell receptor beta chains reported below all come from one sample, sequenced in a study of HIV-infected patients and healthy controls. cDNA was made from approximately 500 ng RNA using alpha and beta constant primers. Separate chain-specific third strand synthesis with multiplexing indices produced the alpha and beta libraries. Each CDR3 protein is one row after TCRdb ran MiXCR on the 5' RACE reads. The sample gives around 18,000 distinct CDR3 sequences, around a tenth of which show up once; 3.1% is in the top ten. The repertoire came from unfractionated whole blood and reflected all unsorted peripheral T cells. Sequences were obtained from blood. All receptors come from an adult in good health.

Many counts were recorded for this clonotype. The CDR3 loop is CAWKGISTDTQYF. The DNA for the CDR3 is TGTGCCTGGAAGGGAATTAGCACAGATACGCAGTATTTT. This sequence joins TRBV30 and TRBJ2-3; no clear D. Germline CDR1 and CDR2: GTSNPN and SVGIG (reference sequence). This CDR3 spans 13 amino acids. Trimming left V 4 bases short and J 0 bases short, with 8 bases between.

This clonotype was seen repeatedly, ten times or more. The rearrangement joins TRBV6-6 to TRBJ2-2; D not certain. V dropped 8 bases and J dropped 4 bases, with 8 bases sitting between them. The CDR3 covers 12 residues. Germline CDR1 is MNHNY and CDR2 is SVGAGI (reference sequence). The DNA of the CDR3 is TGTGCCAGCGCCCTACTCACCGGGGAGCTGTTTTTT. Its translation is CASALLTGELFF.

This clonotype occurred many times. The chain joins TRBV6-7 to TRBJ2-3; no reliable D call. TRBV6-7 is an open reading frame, and its role is uncertain. The CDR3 has 12 residues. V lost 7 bases to trimming and J lost 3 bases, with 8 bases between them. For the CDR3, the DNA is TGTGCCAGCATGTGGAGTACAGATACGCAGTATTTT. It specifies CASMWSTDTQYF.

By proportion, this clonotype is medium-sized. The rearrangement links TRBV12-3 or TRBV12-4 to TRBJ1-5; 9 positions agree with TRBD1. There are 14 residues in the CDR3. V lost 4 bases and J lost 6; bases outside the gene matches: 4. CDR3 region: CASSSGQGGQPQHF. As DNA, the CDR3 is TGTGCCAGCAGTTCGGGACAGGGCGGTCAGCCCCAGCATTTT.

This clonotype was found many times. V and J are TRBV6-2 or TRBV6-3 and TRBJ2-2, with a tentative D call TRBD2 (6 bases). CDR1 MNHEY and CDR2 SVGEGT come from the germline V gene. V lost 2 bases and J 6 bases, leaving 10 bases between the germline ends. The CDR3 is 14 amino acids. The CDR3 loop is CASSYLAWAGELFF. The CDR3 DNA reads TGTGCCAGCAGTTACCTAGCGTGGGCCGGGGAGCTGTTTTTT.

This clonotype was seen at least ten times. The chain is built from TRBV19 and TRBJ2-1; the match to TRBD2 covers 7 bases. CDR3 size: 13 residues. The junction had 3 bases not matched to a gene; V was cut back by 5 bases and J by 5 bases. Germline CDR1 is LNHDA and CDR2 is SQIVND (reference sequence). In DNA, the CDR3 is TGTGCCAGTAGTCTCGGGACTAACAATGAGCAGTTCTTC. Translated: CASSLGTNNEQFF.

This clonotype occurred many times. The chain is built from TRBV29-1 and TRBJ2-1, with D perhaps matching TRBD1 or TRBD2 (5 bases each). V lost 1 base and J lost 3, with 19 bases in between. The germline gives CDR1 SQVTM, CDR2 ANQGSEA. CDR3 length equals 17 residues. The CDR3: CSVEGGLRSGDYNEQFF. The CDR3 DNA reads as TGCAGCGTTGAAGGGGGCCTGCGGAGCGGAGACTACAATGAGCAGTTCTTC.

This clonotype was detected many times. The chain carries TRBV30 and TRBJ2-7; D remains unclear. Germline CDR1 reads GTSNPN; CDR2 reads SVGIG (reference sequence). The V end lost 0 bases, the J end lost 2 bases, and 5 bases lay between the germline ends. The CDR3 extends over 12 amino acids. The CDR3 DNA is TGTGCCTGGAGTGTAGGGACCTACGAGCAGTACTTC. Its protein product is CAWSVGTYEQYF.

This clonotype was recorded at least ten times. The chain links TRBV11-1 to TRBJ2-2, with a possible D match to TRBD2 (7 bases). The CDR3 extends over 17 amino acids. Germline V lookup: CDR1 SGHAT, CDR2 FQDESV (reference sequence). Trimming took off 7 bases at V and 4 bases at J, with 22 bases between the two ends. CDR3 sequence (DNA): TGTGCCAGCACCCTCTTTTCCGGGGGGCCCTTCACCGGGGAGCTGTTTTTT. It codes for CASTLFSGGPFTGELFF.

This clonotype ranks as medium-sized (0.01 to 0.1%). The chain combines TRBV3-1 with TRBJ2-5, with 7 bases lining up with TRBD2. The trim removed 5 bases at V and 9 bases at J, leaving 15 bases unmatched. The CDR3 spans 15 residues. Germline CDR1 and CDR2: LGHDT and YNNKEL (reference sequence). The CDR3 nucleotides read TGTGCCAGCAGCGACCTATCTAGCGGCGGCGTGGCCCAGTACTTC. Amino acids: CASSDLSSGGVAQYF.

There are many counts of this clonotype. The chain couples TRBV20-1 to TRBJ2-7; D call uncertain. The V end lost 6 bases, the J end lost 2 bases, and 14 bases lay between the germline ends. This CDR3 spans 13 amino acids. Germline lookup yields CDR1 DFQATT and CDR2 SNEGSKA (reference sequence). CDR3 loop: CSASGRLAYEQYF. As DNA, the CDR3 is TGCAGTGCCTCAGGCCGCCTAGCCTACGAGCAGTACTTC.

This clonotype was found a few times. The V call is TRBV20-1, the J call TRBJ2-2; 7 nucleotides align to TRBD2. Germline lookup yields CDR1 DFQATT and CDR2 SNEGSKA (reference sequence). CDR3 length: 14 residues. V shed 4 bases, J shed 1 base, and the junction held 3 bases outside the gene matches. The chain's CDR3 is CSATIAGNTGELFF. The CDR3 coding sequence is TGCAGTGCTACGATAGCGGGGAACACCGGGGAGCTGTTTTTT.

This clonotype was detected ten times or more. The chain recombines TRBV6-2 or TRBV6-3 with TRBJ2-3; TRBD2 agrees at 12 bases. The CDR3 has 16 amino acids. The trim removed 5 bases at V and 1 base at J, leaving 4 bases unmatched. Germline V gene lookup returns CDR1 MNHEY and CDR2 SVGEGT. The CDR3 DNA follows: TGTGCCAGCAGTCAGACTAGCGGGAGTGGCACAGATACGCAGTATTTT. It translates to CASSQTSGSGTDTQYF.

This clonotype showed up just a few times. The V gene is TRBV5-1, the J gene TRBJ2-7; TRBD1 matches 8 bases. Germline V gene data show CDR1 as SGHRS and CDR2 as YFSETQ. The CDR3 extends over 13 amino acids. J lost 2 bases, V lost 4 bases, and 2 bases had no gene match. For the CDR3, the DNA is TGCGCCAGCAGCCAGACAGGGGCCTACGAGCAGTACTTC. Translation gives CASSQTGAYEQYF.

This chain uses TRBV12-3 or TRBV12-4 with TRBJ2-3; 10 bases are a match to TRBD2. Germline trimming cut 5 bases from V and 7 bases from J; bases unmatched to any gene: 15. The CDR3 contains 17 residues. This CDR3 is CASSPLGLADSRNTQYF. For the CDR3, the DNA is TGTGCCAGCAGTCCCCTAGGACTAGCGGACTCCAGGAATACGCAGTATTTT.

This clonotype appeared many times. V is TRBV7-9 and J is TRBJ2-3, with D hard to call. Germline lookup yields CDR1 SEHNR and CDR2 FQNEAQ (reference sequence). Trimming took 1 base from V and 2 from J, leaving 13 bases between them. The CDR3 is 16 residues long. CDR3 nucleotide sequence: TGTGCCAGCAGCTTAGACAGCTTCCCCGACACAGATACGCAGTATTTT. It codes for CASSLDSFPDTDTQYF.

This chain links TRBV7-2 with TRBJ2-7, with D maybe TRBD2 (6 bases). This CDR3 comprises 13 residues. Per germline, CDR1 SGHTA and CDR2 FQGNSA. Trimming took off 5 bases at V and 4 bases at J, with 12 bases between the two ends. CDR3 protein: CASSLVGTYEQYF. DNA for the CDR3: TGTGCCAGCAGCCTAGTAGGGACTTACGAGCAGTACTTC. Together with reference TRBV7-2 and TRBJ2-7, the CDR3 gives the full variable domain: GAGVSQSPSNKVTEKGKDVELRCDPISGHTALYWYRQSLGQGLEFLIYFQGNSAPDKSGLPSDRFSAERTGGSVSTLTIQRTQQEDSAVYLCASSLVGTYEQYFGPGTRLTVT.

This clonotype was recorded many times. The chain combines TRBV7-8 with TRBJ2-1; no firm D call. Germline V lookup: CDR1 SGHVS, CDR2 FQNEAQ. V lost 5 bases and J lost 3, with 11 bases in between. The CDR3 has 14 amino acids. CDR3 in amino acids: CASSPLDFYNEQFF. CDR3 coding DNA: TGTGCCAGCAGCCCCCTAGATTTCTACAATGAGCAGTTCTTC.

At least ten counts were recorded for this clonotype. This rearrangement joins TRBV13 to TRBJ2-2; 8 bases are shared with TRBD1. Trimming removed 5 bases from V and 5 bases from J; junction bases left unmatched: 7. Germline V CDR1 and CDR2: PRHDT, FYEKMQ (reference sequence). This CDR3 is built from 15 residues. The CDR3 bases are TGTGCCAGCAGCGCCAGGACAGGGTGGACCGGGGAGCTGTTTTTT. Protein: CASSARTGWTGELFF.

J is TRBJ2-5 and V is TRBV20-1, with a weak D call TRBD1 (6 bases). Germline CDR1 DFQATT, CDR2 SNEGSKA (reference sequence). Trimming cost V 0 bases and J 5 bases, with 16 bases left between them. CDR3 length: 15 amino acids. The CDR3 DNA is TGCAGTGCTAGAGAACCGGGGCAGGGGCGGGAGACCCAGTACTTC. As protein: CSAREPGQGRETQYF.